This TCR beta chain derives from a study of blood T cell repertoires in COVID-19. Study-wide context: PBMCs, B-cell-depleted T cells, or T cells were the source of the cDNA or gDNA that made up the material.

V was trimmed by 4 bases and J by 0 bases, leaving 9 bases between them. Germline lookup yields CDR1 SEHNR and CDR2 FQNEAQ (reference sequence). The CDR3 has 15 amino acids. The assay was immunoSEQ multiplex PCR, and TCRdb's table has in-frame clones only and misses some. The sample records 250,000 to 300,000 clones, roughly nine tenths being singletons. The cohort comprised adults aged 18 to 89 years residing in about two dozen US areas. Participants were placed into cohorts based on the clinical history they reported. The rearrangement joins TRBV7-9 to TRBJ1-4; D not certain. Sample: PBMCs or T cells enriched from blood (not recorded which). This clonotype originated in a woman aged 40 to 49 who had recovered from COVID-19. CDR3 in DNA: TGTGCCAGCAGCTCTATCGGGGCAACTAATGAAAAACTGTTTTTT. As protein: CASSSIGATNEKLFF.